The 21 T cell receptor beta chains listed next were all sequenced from one sample in a study of cytomegalovirus exposure and HLA in healthy donors. Sequencing used immunoSEQ multiplex PCR; TCRdb keeps in-frame clones, though not all of them. The table shows over 250,000 clones, with just over 85% occurring only once. Sequenced: PBMCs. The source is a woman under 30 in good health and CMV-seronegative.

This chain joins TRBV5-1 and TRBJ2-2, with 7 bases matching TRBD1. This CDR3 contains 15 residues. With 5 bases clipped from V and 5 bases from J, the junction kept 9 bases outside the gene matches. Germline loops: CDR1 SGHRS, CDR2 YFSETQ. The CDR3 bases are TGCGCCAGCAGATCAGACAGGGAATGGACCGGGGAGCTGTTTTTT. This sequence encodes CASRSDREWTGELFF.

V is TRBV4-3 and J is TRBJ2-6; TRBD1 aligns across 7 bases. V shed 1 base, J shed 1 base, and the junction held 1 base outside the gene matches. Per the germline V gene, CDR1 is LGHNA and CDR2 is YSLEER. The CDR3 is made up of 16 amino acids. CDR3 loop: CASSQATGSGANVLTF. DNA of the CDR3: TGCGCCAGCAGCCAAGCGACAGGGTCTGGGGCCAACGTCCTGACTTTC.

The J gene is TRBJ1-2, the V gene TRBV4-1; weak D call: TRBD1 (5 bases). Trimming shortened V by 8 bases and J by 4 bases, and 14 bases separated the two germline ends. This CDR3 contains 13 residues. Per germline, CDR1 MGHRA and CDR2 YSYEKL. CDR3: CASGATVFYGYTF. CDR3 in DNA: TGCGCCAGCGGAGCGACAGTCTTCTATGGCTACACCTTC.

The chain is built from TRBV27 and TRBJ2-3; tentatively, D is TRBD2 (5 bases). The CDR3 totals 19 residues. V was clipped by 4 bases and J by 0 bases, with 23 bases between them. Germline lookup yields CDR1 MNHEY and CDR2 SMNVEV (reference sequence). The CDR3: CASSSPRTGYSSSTDTQYF. In DNA, the CDR3 is TGTGCCAGCAGTTCCCCTCGGACGGGGTATAGCTCTAGCACAGATACGCAGTATTTT.

V and J are TRBV4-3 and TRBJ1-2, with TRBD1 matching 7 bases. Germline CDR1 and CDR2: LGHNA and YSLEER. The CDR3 extends over 15 amino acids. The V segment lost 1 base and the J segment 5 bases; nucleotides outside the gene matches: 7. The CDR3 sequence is CASSQGTTGLYGYTF. The CDR3 region has the DNA TGCGCCAGCAGCCAAGGTACGACAGGGCTATATGGCTACACCTTC.

This clone has just one count. The V gene is TRBV28, the J gene TRBJ1-1, with D maybe TRBD1 (5 bases). The CDR3 covers 14 residues. Germline CDR1 reads MDHEN; CDR2 reads SYDVKM. With 2 bases removed from V and 5 bases from J, the gap between germline ends came to 12 bases. CDR3 amino acids: CASSLVQGRTEAFF. The CDR3, as DNA: TGTGCCAGCAGTTTAGTTCAGGGAAGGACTGAAGCTTTCTTT.

Only one count was recorded for this clone. The V call is TRBV7-9, the J call TRBJ2-1; 7 positions agree with TRBD1. The germline gives CDR1 SEHNR, CDR2 FQNEAQ (reference sequence). V lost 4 bases, J lost 15 bases, and 18 bases stayed unmatched. The length of the CDR3 is 15 residues. DNA of the CDR3: TGTGCCAGCAGCTCGTCCGGGACAGACTACAATGGGGGGTTCTTC. Translating gives CASSSSGTDYNGGFF.

The chain employs TRBV25-1 and TRBJ2-7; 8 bases are a match to TRBD1. The CDR3 spans 14 residues. The germline V gene has CDR1 MGHDK and CDR2 SYGVNS. J lost 4 bases, V lost 4 bases, and 6 bases had no gene match. CDR3 DNA sequence: TGTGCCAGCAGTGCTGACAGGGGCGGGTACGAGCAGTACTTC. It is translated as CASSADRGGYEQYF.

This rearrangement joins TRBV30 to TRBJ1-4; weak D call: TRBD1 (5 bases). Germline V gene data show CDR1 as GTSNPN and CDR2 as SVGIG (reference sequence). Between the trimmed V and J ends, which lost 2 bases and 7 bases, there was a span of 11 bases. The CDR3 sequence is 13 residues long. CDR3 DNA sequence: TGTGCCTGGAGTCCAGGGTGGGGTGAAAAACTGTTTTTT. This translates into CAWSPGWGEKLFF. Looking up the rest from reference TRBV30 and TRBJ1-4 gives the full variable domain: SQTIHQWPATLVQPVGSPLSLECTVEGTSNPNLYWYRQAAGRGLQLLFYSVGIGQISSEVPQNLSASRPQDRQFILSSKKLLLSDSGFYLCAWSPGWGEKLFFGSGTQLSVL.

This chain links TRBV11-3 with TRBJ1-1; TRBD1 is a possible D gene (6 bases). The V and J ends lost 5 bases and 0 bases respectively, with 10 bases between them. There are 14 residues in the CDR3. Germline CDR1 reads SGHNT; CDR2 reads YENEEA. CDR3 DNA sequence: TGTGCCAGCAGCACGGGACACTTGAACACTGAAGCTTTCTTT. It yields the protein CASSTGHLNTEAFF.

The rearrangement uses TRBV6-5 and TRBJ2-2, with TRBD1 matching over 7 bases. There are 14 residues in the CDR3. J was trimmed by 5 bases and V by 6 bases; bases with no gene match: 6. Germline-derived CDR1 and CDR2 are MNHEY and SVGAGI. CDR3 nucleotides: TGTGCCAGCAGACTGGGACAGCAAACCGGGGAGCTGTTTTTT. Amino acids: CASRLGQQTGELFF.

The chain combines TRBV7-2 with TRBJ1-2; D call uncertain. The CDR3 spans 13 residues. Looked up from germline, CDR1 is SGHTA and CDR2 is FQGNSA. V dropped 1 base and J dropped 8 bases, with 11 bases sitting between them. The CDR3: CASSLGLGRGYTF. DNA for the CDR3: TGTGCCAGCAGCTTAGGACTAGGGCGAGGCTACACCTTC.

The V gene is TRBV9, the J gene TRBJ1-2; the match to TRBD1 covers 11 bases. Losses at the gene ends were 4 bases for V and 12 bases for J; bases not matched to a gene: 8. The CDR3 contains 13 residues. CDR1 and CDR2 (germline): SGDLS, YYNGEE. The CDR3 spells CASSLRTGGLHTF. The CDR3 bases are TGTGCCAGCAGCCTTAGGACAGGGGGCCTACACACCTTC.

V and J are TRBV7-8 and TRBJ2-1; D not certain. Germline CDR1 SGHVS, CDR2 FQNEAQ. CDR3 size: 13 residues. The V gene lost 1 base and the J gene lost 7 bases, with 8 bases spanning the gap. CDR3 DNA sequence: TGTGCCAGCAGCTTAGGGCCCCCAAATGAGCAGTTCTTC. Its protein is CASSLGPPNEQFF.

This clone appeared a single time. The V gene is TRBV20-1, the J gene TRBJ1-1; D not certain. The CDR3 spans 11 residues. CDR1 and CDR2 from the germline V gene are DFQATT and SNEGSKA (reference sequence). The ends were cut back, 6 bases at V and 5 bases at J, with 10 bases in the middle. For the CDR3, the DNA is TGCAGTGCCCGACCCGGGACTGAAGCTTTCTTT. Translation: CSARPGTEAFF.

The chain couples TRBV7-2 to TRBJ2-7, with D perhaps TRBD2 (6 bases). Per germline, CDR1 SGHTA and CDR2 FQGNSA. This CDR3 region has 14 residues. V was shortened by 7 bases and J by 2 bases, with 15 bases between the two germline ends. CDR3 sequence reads: CASILSEGPYEQYF. In nucleotides, the CDR3 is TGTGCCAGCATTCTTTCGGAGGGACCCTACGAGCAGTACTTC.

A few counts support this clone. The chain couples TRBV19 to TRBJ2-7; TRBD1 matches 10 bases. The CDR3 is 14 residues long. Germline CDR1 and CDR2: LNHDA and SQIVND (reference sequence). V dropped 3 bases and J dropped 3; count of bases not matched to a gene: 2. CDR3 amino acids: CASSMGQGHYEQYF. The CDR3 DNA sequence: TGTGCCAGTAGTATGGGACAGGGGCACTACGAGCAGTACTTC.

The chain joins TRBV13 to TRBJ2-3, with D tentatively TRBD1 (6 bases). The CDR3 spans 14 residues. Trimming shortened V by 5 bases and J by 2 bases, and 11 bases separated the two germline ends. CDR1 and CDR2 from the germline V gene are PRHDT and FYEKMQ (reference sequence). The CDR3 DNA follows: TGTGCCAGCAGCCTGGGACAAAACACAGATACGCAGTATTTT. Its translation is CASSLGQNTDTQYF.

The rearrangement joins TRBV9 to TRBJ2-3; TRBD1 matches 7 bases. Germline trimming cut 0 bases from V and 5 bases from J; bases unmatched to any gene: 12. CDR1 is SGDLS, CDR2 YYNGEE, per germline. This CDR3 contains 17 residues. The CDR3 DNA reads TGTGCCAGCAGCGTAGGTTACGAAGGGGGCTTGAGAGATACGCAGTATTTT. It specifies CASSVGYEGGLRDTQYF.

This chain links TRBV9 with TRBJ2-7; D might be TRBD1 (6 bases). Trimming left V 0 bases short and J 3 bases short, with 13 bases between. The CDR3 is 15 residues long. CDR1 is SGDLS, CDR2 YYNGEE, per germline. The chain's CDR3 is CASSVATGINYEQYF. CDR3 DNA sequence: TGTGCCAGCAGCGTAGCCACAGGGATTAACTACGAGCAGTACTTC.

The chain couples TRBV28 to TRBJ2-5, with unresolved D. From germline, CDR1 is MDHEN and CDR2 SYDVKM. Trimming took 6 bases from V and 6 from J, leaving 20 bases between them. The CDR3 consists of 15 residues. CDR3: CASSSITQPKKTQYF. In nucleotides, the CDR3 is TGTGCCAGCAGCTCAATCACACAGCCCAAGAAGACCCAGTACTTC.